These T cell receptor beta chains were read from a single sample in a study of blood T cell repertoires in COVID-19. The protocol was immunoSEQ multiplex PCR, while the TCRdb copy is restricted to in-frame clones and leaves out a portion. The data hold 200,000 to 300,000 clones, with about three quarters observed a single time. The specimen sequenced was peripheral blood. The receptors were sampled from an elderly woman with acute or convalescent COVID-19. CDR3s leave out the opening cysteine and the closing phenylalanine or tryptophan. Each record gives: V gene, J gene, CDR3 protein.

TRBV5-5	TRBJ1-5	ASSLEGVSNQPQH
TRBV5-4	TRBJ2-1	ASSLPSGTSNEQF
TRBV5-4	TRBJ1-1	ASSLALGQLNTEAF
TRBV9	TRBJ2-1	ASSVGVGRSDEQF
TRBV6-1	TRBJ1-2	ASSEVREYGYT
TRBV5-1	TRBJ1-5	ASSLTGDQPQH
TRBV19	TRBJ1-6	ASSIIGGSSPLH
TRBV2	TRBJ1-6	ASRRVRQNSPLH
TRBV18	TRBJ1-3	ASSPATGIGARAGNTIY
TRBV11-2	TRBJ1-1	ASSLDPSRVNTEAF
TRBV18	TRBJ2-7	ASSPDPRGSGQY
TRBV3-1/TRBV3-2	TRBJ1-1	ASSQEGGAF
TRBV6-5	TRBJ2-7	ASRSHGSSYEQY
TRBV6-5	TRBJ2-5	ASKGVASQETQY
TRBV21-1	TRBJ1-2	ASSKMTGEEDGYT
TRBV19	TRBJ1-1	ASRFSGQGYSNGTEAF
TRBV11-2	TRBJ2-7	ASSMDRPYEQY
TRBV4-3	TRBJ1-1	ASSLHSRSNTEAF
TRBV5-4	TRBJ1-1	ASSPPRGYNTEAF
TRBV7-9	TRBJ1-1	ASSPRDRMNTEAF
TRBV10-2	TRBJ1-2	ASSESGREGGYT
TRBV2	TRBJ2-6	ASSPQGAGANVLT
TRBV25-1	TRBJ1-6	ASSGPGLILSPLH
TRBV10-1	TRBJ2-7	ASSESGRSEQY